Following are 24 T cell receptor beta chains from one sample sequenced in a study of breast tumors, draining lymph nodes, adjacent tissues. Axillary draining lymph nodes of breast cancer patients supplied the node samples. Each CDR3 protein gets one entry after TCRdb re-called the multiplex PCR reads with MiXCR. Among approximately 230,000 distinct CDR3 sequences listed, under 40% were seen once. Sequencing was done on a sample of axillary lymph node tissue. The receptors originated from a female donor with breast cancer. Some clones in this sample may be carry-over from other donors' samples.

The chain joins TRBV6-5 to TRBJ2-2, with D unresolved. Germline lookup yields CDR1 MNHEY and CDR2 SVGAGI. V lost 0 bases and J lost 4, with 12 bases in between. The CDR3 has 16 amino acids. The CDR3: CASSYSRLSGTGELFF. CDR3 DNA: TGTGCCAGCAGTTACTCGCGGCTTTCGGGCACCGGGGAGCTGTTTTTT.

This clonotype was counted at least ten times. The J gene is TRBJ1-4, the V gene TRBV6-1; 10 bases agree with TRBD1. CDR3 length: 13 residues. Germline CDR1 MNHNS, CDR2 SASEGT. V gave up 10 bases and J gave up 7 bases; unmatched junction bases: 6. The CDR3 nucleotides read TGTGCCACTCGGACAGGGGGGAGTGAAAAACTGTTTTTT. Protein sequence: CATRTGGSEKLFF.

This clonotype was observed many times. The V call is TRBV12-3 or TRBV12-4, the J call TRBJ2-1; tentatively, D is TRBD1 (5 bases). CDR3 size: 13 residues. Deletions cut 6 bases from V and 2 bases from J, with 8 bases between. The CDR3 loop is CASRWGPYNEQFF. CDR3 coding DNA: TGTGCCAGCAGATGGGGCCCCTACAATGAGCAGTTCTTC.

In its sample, this clonotype was seen a few times. The V gene is TRBV29-1, the J gene TRBJ2-3, with D perhaps TRBD2 (6 bases). The V end lost 3 bases, the J end lost 3 bases, and 10 bases lay between the germline ends. The germline V gene encodes CDR1 SQVTM and CDR2 ANQGSEA. This CDR3 has 13 residues. The CDR3 region is CSVDARGTDTQYF. CDR3 DNA: TGCAGCGTTGATGCGCGGGGAACAGATACGCAGTATTTT.

The rearrangement links TRBV5-1 to TRBJ2-1; 9 bases map to TRBD1. The V gene end was trimmed by 5 bases and the J gene end by 7 bases; junction bases not matched to a gene: 7. In germline, CDR1 is SGHRS, CDR2 YFSETQ. This CDR3 has 14 residues. The CDR3 DNA reads as TGCGCCAGCAGGTGGGGGACAGGGTCAAATGAGCAGTTCTTC. This translates into CASRWGTGSNEQFF.

Details on this clonotype: This could be a read error, since a much larger clone is one nucleotide away. The chain recombines TRBV24-1 with TRBJ1-1, with D unclear. The CDR3 contains 15 residues. Per germline, CDR1 KGHDR and CDR2 SFDVKD. Trimming took off 2 bases at V and 1 base at J, with 10 bases between the two ends. This CDR3 is CATSDSAGTNTEAFF. CDR3 sequence (DNA): TGTGCCACCAGTGATTCGGCAGGAACGAACACTGAAGCTTTCTTT.

J is TRBJ2-3 and V is TRBV27; tentative D call: TRBD2 (6 bases). With 4 bases removed from V and 8 bases from J, the gap between germline ends came to 16 bases. Germline V gene data show CDR1 as MNHEY and CDR2 as SMNVEV (reference sequence). The CDR3 spans 14 residues. The chain's CDR3 is CASSSAPTGVTQYF. CDR3 bases: TGTGCCAGCAGTTCTGCCCCCACGGGGGTTACGCAGTATTTT.

This clonotype was observed at least ten times. The chain combines TRBV7-2 with TRBJ1-6, with D perhaps matching TRBD1 (6 bases). The CDR3 contains 14 residues. V lost 6 bases, J lost 7 bases, and 13 bases lay in between. CDR1 is SGHTA, CDR2 FQGNSA, per germline. The CDR3 DNA reads as TGTGCCAGCAGTCTACAGGGATCCAATTCACCCCTCCACTTT. It translates to CASSLQGSNSPLHF.

V is TRBV5-1 and J is TRBJ1-4; no clear D. The CDR3 has 16 residues. Germline values: CDR1 SGHRS, CDR2 YFSETQ. Between the trimmed V and J ends, which lost 0 bases and 5 bases, there was a span of 14 bases. This CDR3 is CASSLALFPYNEKLFF. In DNA, the CDR3 is TGCGCCAGCAGCTTGGCCCTGTTTCCCTACAATGAAAAACTGTTTTTT.

This clonotype was recorded many times. The CDR3: CASSLGVYSYEQYF. CDR3 nucleotide sequence: TGCGCCAGCAGCTTGGGTGTGTACTCCTACGAGCAGTACTTC. This chain links TRBV5-1 with TRBJ2-7; D gene ambiguous. CDR3 length equals 14 residues. Germline V gene lookup returns CDR1 SGHRS and CDR2 YFSETQ. V lost 0 bases and J lost 0, with 7 bases in between.

A word on this clonotype: The CDR3 end shows no conserved phenylalanine or tryptophan, and so a read error is likely. The DNA is omitted, as the CDR3 cannot be located on it reliably, and the CDR3 follows TCRdb's listing. V is TRBV20-1 and J is TRBJ1-3; TRBD1 was called by the table and not checked on the DNA. Germline V gene sequence: CDR1 DFQATT, CDR2 SNEGSKA (reference sequence). The CDR3 adds up to 9 amino acids, both ends counted. The CDR3 is CSARRGGAN.

V is TRBV2 and J is TRBJ1-2; TRBD1 agrees at 7 bases. CDR1 is SNHLY and CDR2 is FYNNEI in the germline V gene. Trimming removed 5 bases from V and 0 bases from J; junction bases left unmatched: 6. The CDR3 contains 15 residues. This CDR3 is CASSYQGGANYGYTF. The CDR3, as DNA: TGTGCCAGCAGTTACCAGGGGGGAGCTAACTATGGCTACACCTTC. The complete variable domain, with remaining parts taken from reference TRBV2 and TRBJ1-2, reads EPEVTQTPSHQVTQMGQEVILRCVPISNHLYFYWYRQILGQKVEFLVSFYNNEISEKSEIFDDQFSVERPDGSNFTLKIRSTKLEDSAMYFCASSYQGGANYGYTFGSGTRLTVV.

This clonotype was counted ten times or more. The V gene is TRBV2, the J gene TRBJ1-2, with D possibly TRBD1 on 6 matching bases. With 2 bases removed from V and 0 bases from J, the gap between germline ends came to 7 bases. The CDR3 covers 14 residues. The germline V gene has CDR1 SNHLY and CDR2 FYNNEI. CDR3 region: CASSERGSNYGYTF. CDR3 coding DNA: TGTGCCAGCAGTGAAAGGGGGTCTAACTATGGCTACACCTTC.

This clonotype has only one observation. The chain has TRBV2 and TRBJ1-5; D perhaps matches TRBD1 (5 bases). This CDR3 has 15 amino acids. The germline V gene encodes CDR1 SNHLY and CDR2 FYNNEI. The V end was cut by 4 bases, the J end by 7 bases, with 17 bases between. Written as DNA, the CDR3 is TGTGCCAGCAGTGGGGGGGAAGGGTCGCGGCAGCCCCAGCATTTT. This sequence encodes CASSGGEGSRQPQHF.

The rearrangement uses TRBV20-1 and TRBJ1-3; D is perhaps TRBD1 (5 bases). Trimming removed 5 bases from V and 0 bases from J, with 17 bases in between. Germline CDR1 is DFQATT and CDR2 is SNEGSKA (reference sequence). The CDR3 contains 16 residues. The CDR3 is CSAAVGGESSGNTIYF. The CDR3 nucleotides read TGCAGTGCTGCCGTCGGGGGGGAGAGCTCTGGAAACACCATATATTTT.

Points on this clonotype: A read error is possible here, since a much larger clone lies one base away. The chain has TRBV20-1 and TRBJ1-2; 8 bases align to TRBD1. Germline V lookup: CDR1 DFQATT, CDR2 SNEGSKA (reference sequence). CDR3 length equals 14 residues. The CDR3 DNA sequence: TGCAGTGCTAGCCCAGGACAGGGAAACTCTGGCTACACCTTC. It codes for CSASPGQGNSGYTF.

The gene calls are TRBV6-2 or TRBV6-3 and TRBJ2-7, with 7 positions matching TRBD1. The CDR3 has 13 residues. Per germline, CDR1 MNHEY and CDR2 SVGEGT. V was clipped by 6 bases and J by 3 bases; unmatched bases: 5. CDR3 residues: CASRPRDSYEQYF. CDR3 nucleotides: TGTGCCAGCAGGCCCCGGGACAGCTACGAGCAGTACTTC.

This clonotype was counted at least ten times. V and J are TRBV12-3 or TRBV12-4 and TRBJ2-7; the D gene is possibly TRBD2 (5 bases). Trimming took 5 bases from V and 5 from J, leaving 16 bases between them. This CDR3 has 14 amino acids. This CDR3 reads CASSLPSSRNEQYF. CDR3 nucleotide sequence: TGTGCCAGCAGTCTTCCGTCTAGCAGAAACGAGCAGTACTTC.

The chain is built from TRBV9 and TRBJ2-5; 16 positions agree with TRBD2. With 0 bases clipped from V and 4 bases from J, the junction kept 9 bases outside the gene matches. The CDR3 totals 19 residues. The germline V gene encodes CDR1 SGDLS and CDR2 YYNGEE. The CDR3 DNA reads TGTGCCAGCAGCGTAGCGGGGACTAGCGGGAGGGCCGCGGGAGAGACCCAGTACTTC. Translating gives CASSVAGTSGRAAGETQYF.

With respect to this clonotype: A junction boundary mismatches the germline segment, possibly from a read error. This chain uses TRBV24-1 with TRBJ2-1; 8 nucleotides agree with TRBD1. This CDR3 contains 18 residues. Germline CDR1 KGHDR, CDR2 SFDVKD. The CDR3 region is CASSEVNRAGGSNNEQFF. CDR3 in DNA: TGTGCCAGCAGTGAAGTTAACCGGGCAGGGGGCAGCAACAATGAGCAGTTCTTC.

Points on this clonotype: The junction does not match germline at one end; this may be a read error. The gene calls are TRBV6-5 and TRBJ1-2; TRBD1 matches at 9 bases. The CDR3 is 17 amino acids. Per germline, CDR1 MNHEY and CDR2 SVGAGI. CDR3 amino acids: CASSHSGQGRRDYGYTF. The DNA of the CDR3 is TGTGCCAGCAGTCACTCGGGACAGGGAAGAAGGGACTATGGCTACACCTTC.

The V call is TRBV20-1, the J call TRBJ1-1; D is perhaps TRBD1 (5 bases). V was shortened by 0 bases and J by 4 bases, with 12 bases between the two germline ends. The length of the CDR3 is 14 residues. CDR1 is DFQATT and CDR2 is SNEGSKA in the germline V gene (reference sequence). The chain's CDR3 is CSARDWQGGTEAFF. The CDR3 DNA reads as TGCAGTGCTAGAGACTGGCAGGGCGGCACTGAAGCTTTCTTT.

This clonotype was counted at least ten times. The chain couples TRBV15 to TRBJ2-7; maybe TRBD1 (5 bases). Between the trimmed V and J ends, which lost 0 bases and 2 bases, there was a span of 11 bases. The CDR3 runs to 15 residues. Germline V CDR1 and CDR2: LNHNV, YYDKDF (reference sequence). The CDR3 reads CATSRDKQAPYEQYF. CDR3 bases: TGTGCCACCAGCAGAGATAAACAGGCCCCCTACGAGCAGTACTTC.

This chain links TRBV19 with TRBJ1-2; D might be TRBD1 (5 bases). Per the germline V gene, CDR1 is LNHDA and CDR2 is SQIVND (reference sequence). CDR3 size: 12 residues. V was cut by 3 bases and J by 8 bases, with 10 bases left in between. The CDR3 region is CASSIRRDGYTF. The CDR3, as DNA: TGTGCCAGTAGTATTCGACGGGACGGCTACACCTTC.